These 17 T cell receptor beta chains originate from one sample sequenced in a study of T cells in Graves' hyperthyroidism and ophthalmopathy. Amplified TCR beta CDR3 regions derived from RNA transcripts. HTBI primers were employed in a first-round RT-PCR of the TCR CDR3. TCRdb used MiXCR to reprocess the multiplex PCR reads, holding one entry per CDR3 protein. This sample carries 450,000 to 650,000 distinct CDR3 sequences, more than 20% of them seen once, and the ten largest clones take around a quarter. The specimen sequenced was blood. The receptors shown here come from a man younger than 35 with Graves' hyperthyroidism.

This clonotype has at least ten counts. In nucleotides, the CDR3 is TGTGCCACCTCGGAGAGGGGGGGCAATTCACCCCTCCACTTT. Translating it yields CATSERGGNSPLHF. The V call is TRBV6-1, the J call TRBJ1-6, with D tentatively TRBD1 (6 bases). The CDR3 loop spans 14 amino acids. The germline V gene has CDR1 MNHNS and CDR2 SASEGT. Between the trimmed V and J ends, which lost 10 bases and 7 bases, there was a span of 17 bases.

This clonotype was seen at least ten times. This chain links TRBV25-1 with TRBJ1-2, with D unresolved. The CDR3 covers 12 residues. Trimming cost V 9 bases and J 4 bases, with 12 bases left between them. CDR1 and CDR2 (germline): MGHDK, SYGVNS. The CDR3 DNA sequence: TGTGCCAGTCAGGATGCAGTCTATGGCTACACCTTC. This encodes CASQDAVYGYTF.

This clonotype was counted ten times or more. This sequence joins TRBV7-3 and TRBJ2-2; D gene ambiguous. The ends were cut back, 5 bases at V and 1 base at J, with 20 bases in the middle. CDR1 is SGHTA, CDR2 FQGTGA, per germline. The length of the CDR3 is 18 residues. Written as DNA, the CDR3 is TGTGCCAGCAGCCTTCGACTCGGCTTGGGTCTGAACACCGGGGAGCTGTTTTTT. It specifies CASSLRLGLGLNTGELFF.

This clonotype was detected ten times or more. J is TRBJ2-5 and V is TRBV2; either TRBD1 or TRBD2 may supply D (5 bases each). The CDR3 length is 14 residues. Trimming cost V 6 bases and J 0 bases, with 11 bases left between them. CDR1 is SNHLY and CDR2 is FYNNEI in the germline V gene. CDR3 nucleotide sequence: TGTGCCAGCAGCCGGGACCACAACCAAGAGACCCAGTACTTC. Protein: CASSRDHNQETQYF.

There are many counts of this clonotype. V usage is TRBV20-1 and J usage is TRBJ1-2, with D maybe TRBD1 (5 bases). Per germline, CDR1 DFQATT and CDR2 SNEGSKA (reference sequence). The V and J ends lost 0 bases and 4 bases respectively, with 15 bases between them. This CDR3 region has 15 residues. CDR3 in amino acids: CSARDNVGVSYGYTF. CDR3 bases: TGCAGTGCTAGAGATAATGTGGGGGTGAGCTATGGCTACACCTTC.

This clonotype was detected many times. The chain combines TRBV20-1 with TRBJ2-5, with 11 bases aligning to TRBD1. V lost 6 bases and J lost 4; bases outside the gene matches: 10. The CDR3 loop spans 15 amino acids. Germline lookup yields CDR1 DFQATT and CDR2 SNEGSKA (reference sequence). In nucleotides, the CDR3 is TGCAGTGCCCCTCCGGGGGGACAGGGGGGAGAGACCCAGTACTTC. Its translation: CSAPPGGQGGETQYF.

This clonotype was recorded many times. This sequence joins TRBV6-5 and TRBJ2-7, with TRBD2 matching 7 bases. The CDR3 totals 13 residues. The germline V gene encodes CDR1 MNHEY and CDR2 SVGAGI. The V gene end was trimmed by 7 bases and the J gene end by 5 bases; junction bases not matched to a gene: 8. The CDR3 is CASTRDYANEQYF. CDR3 in DNA: TGTGCCAGCACCCGGGACTACGCTAACGAGCAGTACTTC.

This clonotype was observed at least ten times. The chain couples TRBV20-1 to TRBJ2-5; D unresolved. V lost 0 bases and J lost 4, with 12 bases in between. The CDR3 is 14 residues long. In germline, CDR1 is DFQATT, CDR2 SNEGSKA (reference sequence). CDR3 region: CSARDQLTGETQYF. CDR3 sequence (DNA): TGCAGTGCTAGAGATCAACTGACCGGAGAGACCCAGTACTTC.

The J gene is TRBJ2-4, the V gene TRBV6-5; D uncertain. CDR3 length: 15 residues. The V end was cut by 4 bases, the J end by 0 bases, with 10 bases between. CDR1 and CDR2 from the germline V gene are MNHEY and SVGAGI. The CDR3 DNA sequence: TGTGCCAGCAGTTCCGGTATCCTAGCCAAAAACATTCAGTACTTC. This encodes CASSSGILAKNIQYF.

This clonotype was found a few times. A single base separates this from a much larger clone, so it may be a read error. This chain links TRBV19 with TRBJ1-2; D uncertain. The CDR3 consists of 15 residues. V gave up 1 base and J gave up 0 bases, with 9 bases separating them. Germline CDR1 reads LNHDA; CDR2 reads SQIVND (reference sequence). CDR3 sequence (DNA): TGTGCCAGTAGTATAGTTGCGGGATCTAACTATGGCTACACCTTC. It encodes CASSIVAGSNYGYTF.

This clonotype appeared many times. The J gene is TRBJ1-1, the V gene TRBV11-2, with TRBD1 matching over 7 bases. The V segment lost 6 bases and the J segment 0 bases; nucleotides outside the gene matches: 7. CDR3 length equals 15 residues. Germline V CDR1 and CDR2: SGHAT, FQNNGV. The CDR3 nucleotides are TGTGCCAGCAGGGGGGGACAGAGCATGAACACTGAAGCTTTCTTT. Encoded protein: CASRGGQSMNTEAFF.

This clonotype occurred a few times. The CDR3: CASGAPEAFF. DNA of the CDR3: TGTGCCAGCGGGGCGCCGGAAGCTTTCTTT. The chain combines TRBV19 with TRBJ1-1; tentatively, D is TRBD1 (5 bases). Germline lookup yields CDR1 LNHDA and CDR2 SQIVND (reference sequence). This CDR3 contains 10 residues. V lost 9 bases to trimming and J lost 8 bases, with 10 bases between them. Using reference TRBV19 and TRBJ1-1 for the parts outside the CDR3, the full variable domain is DGGITQSPKYLFRKEGQNVTLSCEQNLNHDAMYWYRQDPGQGLRLIYYSQIVNDFQKGDIAEGYSVSREKKESFPLTVTSAQKNPTAFYLCASGAPEAFFGQGTRLTVV.

Many counts were recorded for this clonotype. The rearrangement uses TRBV6-5 and TRBJ1-1; tentatively, D is TRBD1 (6 bases). The germline V gene encodes CDR1 MNHEY and CDR2 SVGAGI. The CDR3 covers 15 residues. Deletions cut 2 bases from V and 1 base from J, with 11 bases between. The CDR3 DNA reads as TGTGCCAGCAGTTACAGGGGGATGGAGAACACTGAAGCTTTCTTT. Translation gives CASSYRGMENTEAFF.

The rearrangement joins TRBV11-3 to TRBJ1-6, with 9 bases matching TRBD1. The CDR3 is 14 residues long. Trimming removed 5 bases from V and 7 bases from J; junction bases left unmatched: 3. CDR1 SGHNT and CDR2 YENEEA come from the germline V gene. CDR3 in amino acids: CASSHGQGNSPLHF. CDR3 in DNA: TGTGCCAGCAGCCACGGACAGGGGAATTCACCCCTCCACTTT. The full variable domain, its missing parts supplied by reference TRBV11-3 and TRBJ1-6, is EAGVVQSPRYKIIEKKQPVAFWCNPISGHNTLYWYLQNLGQGPELLIRYENEEAVDDSQLPKDRFSAERLKGVDSTLKIQPAELGDSAVYLCASSHGQGNSPLHFGNGTRLTVT.

In this sample, this clonotype turned up many times. The chain couples TRBV12-3 or TRBV12-4 to TRBJ2-3; no definite D call. Trimming pared 5 bases from V and 2 bases from J, leaving 17 bases between. This CDR3 has 16 amino acids. The CDR3 is CASSIWVGEYTDTQYF. The CDR3 region has the DNA TGTGCCAGCAGTATCTGGGTCGGAGAATACACAGATACGCAGTATTTT.

A few counts support this clonotype. Since a much larger clone is just one base distant, this may be a read error. The chain's CDR3 is CASSVVWGTEAFF. The CDR3 DNA sequence: TGTGCCAGCAGCGTAGTATGGGGCACTGAAGCTTTCTTT. The chain employs TRBV9 and TRBJ1-1; D is undetermined. With 0 bases removed from V and 4 bases from J, the gap between germline ends came to 7 bases. Germline assignment: CDR1 SGDLS and CDR2 YYNGEE. This CDR3 contains 13 residues. Full variable domain (rest looked up from reference TRBV9 and TRBJ1-1): DSGVTQTPKHLITATGQRVTLRCSPRSGDLSVYWYQQSLDQGLQFLIQYYNGEERAKGNILERFSAQQFPDLHSELNLSSLELGDSALYFCASSVVWGTEAFFGQGTRLTVV.

This clonotype was picked up many times. The chain employs TRBV6-2 or TRBV6-3 and TRBJ1-2, with unresolved D. The CDR3 loop spans 13 amino acids. Germline V gene sequence: CDR1 MNHEY, CDR2 SVGEGT. The ends were cut back, 2 bases at V and 1 base at J, with 5 bases in the middle. This CDR3 is CASSYAINYGYTF. The CDR3 nucleotides are TGTGCCAGCAGTTACGCGATTAACTATGGCTACACCTTC.